These 13 T cell receptor beta chains were sequenced from one sample in a study of shared clonotypes between healthy human individuals. Produced via immunoSEQ multiplex PCR; TCRdb's table is partial and in-frame only. The top ten clones hold approximately 0.41% of a sample with about 2.3 million clones, just under 95% of them seen once. The material sequenced was naive CD4+ T cells from PBMCs. The subset: CD45RA+ positively selected. The receptors derive from a man between 18 and 29 years old in good health. Some clones in this sample may be carry-over from other donors' samples.

The rearrangement links TRBV4-3 to TRBJ1-1, with a possible D match to TRBD1 (6 bases). The CDR3 runs to 17 residues. Germline V gene data show CDR1 as LGHNA and CDR2 as YSLEER. V was clipped by 3 bases and J by 0 bases, with 17 bases between them. The CDR3 coding sequence is TGCGCCAGCAGCCAGGGTACTCCGGGACAAGTGAACACTGAAGCTTTCTTT. It translates to CASSQGTPGQVNTEAFF.

The V call is TRBV9, the J call TRBJ1-2, with TRBD1 as a possible D gene (6 bases). CDR1 is SGDLS and CDR2 is YYNGEE in the germline V gene. This CDR3 contains 16 residues. V lost 0 bases and J lost 4, with 16 bases in between. CDR3 bases: TGTGCCAGCAGCGTAGGAACCGGGGGCGTCGGCTATGGCTACACCTTC. Encoded protein: CASSVGTGGVGYGYTF.

The J gene is TRBJ1-1, the V gene TRBV2; no reliable D call. V lost 7 bases and J lost 7, with 10 bases in between. The CDR3 sequence is 11 residues long. The germline V gene has CDR1 SNHLY and CDR2 FYNNEI. The CDR3 loop reads CASTQWGEAFF. For the CDR3, the DNA is TGTGCCAGCACCCAATGGGGTGAAGCTTTCTTT.

This clone has only a few counts. The chain employs TRBV28 and TRBJ2-1; weak D call: TRBD1 (5 bases). CDR1 is MDHEN and CDR2 is SYDVKM in the germline V gene. V gave up 5 bases and J gave up 13 bases, with 27 bases separating them. There are 16 residues in the CDR3. The CDR3 here is CASSAPPPNKQVLQFF. In DNA, the CDR3 is TGTGCCAGCAGTGCCCCTCCGCCTAACAAACAGGTTCTTCAGTTCTTC.

V usage is TRBV6-1 and J usage is TRBJ2-7, with 9 bases identical to TRBD2. The CDR3 runs 15 residues. The germline gives CDR1 MNHNS, CDR2 SASEGT. J gave up 3 bases and V 5 bases, and 8 bases lay outside the gene matches. The CDR3 DNA reads as TGTGCCAGCAGTCCTTTTCGACTAGCGGACTACGAGCAGTACTTC. This sequence encodes CASSPFRLADYEQYF.

The chain joins TRBV18 to TRBJ2-3; 8 bases are shared with TRBD2. CDR3 length equals 15 residues. The germline CDR1 and CDR2 sequences are KGHSH and LQKENI. The junction had 9 bases not matched to a gene; V was cut back by 6 bases and J by 4 bases. CDR3 DNA: TGTGCCAGCTCGACGAGGAGCGGGAGACCAGATACGCAGTATTTT. This encodes CASSTRSGRPDTQYF. The whole variable domain, remainder taken from reference TRBV18 and TRBJ2-3, is NAGVMQNPRHLVRRRGQEARLRCSPMKGHSHVYWYRQLPEEGLKFMVYLQKENIIDESGMPKERFSAEFPKEGPSILRIQQVVRGDSAAYFCASSTRSGRPDTQYFGPGTRLTVL.

This chain links TRBV28 with TRBJ1-1; D remains ambiguous. With 3 bases removed from V and 0 bases from J, the gap between germline ends came to 11 bases. This CDR3 has 15 residues. CDR1 MDHEN and CDR2 SYDVKM come from the germline V gene. The CDR3 loop reads CASSFWAVMNTEAFF. Written as DNA, the CDR3 is TGTGCCAGCAGTTTCTGGGCAGTCATGAACACTGAAGCTTTCTTT. The entire variable domain, with the rest obtained from reference TRBV28 and TRBJ1-1, is as follows: DVKVTQSSRYLVKRTGEKVFLECVQDMDHENMFWYRQDPGLGLRLIYFSYDVKMKEKGDIPEGYSVSREKKERFSLILESASTNQTSMYLCASSFWAVMNTEAFFGQGTRLTVV.

The rearrangement links TRBV5-4 to TRBJ2-7, with 7 bases that match TRBD1. This CDR3 is 16 amino acids long. Germline CDR1 reads SGHNT; CDR2 reads YYREEE (reference sequence). V gave up 4 bases and J gave up 2 bases; unmatched junction bases: 12. CDR3 sequence: CASSSPRGTETYEQYF. DNA of the CDR3: TGTGCCAGCAGCAGTCCCCGTGGGACAGAAACCTACGAGCAGTACTTC.

This clone occurred once. The chain employs TRBV10-3 and TRBJ2-7; D remains unclear. The CDR3 has 13 residues. Deletions cut 10 bases from V and 0 bases from J, with 13 bases between. Germline assignment: CDR1 ENHRY and CDR2 SYGVKD. For the CDR3, the DNA is TGTGCCACCTTAAGGGCAAGCTCCTACGAGCAGTACTTC. Translating it yields CATLRASSYEQYF.

V usage is TRBV7-2 and J usage is TRBJ2-7; D is uncertain. The CDR3 has 15 amino acids. V was cut by 3 bases and J by 2 bases, with 14 bases left in between. CDR1 and CDR2 (germline): SGHTA, FQGNSA. CDR3 in DNA: TGTGCCAGCAGCTTCGACGGCAGAGTCCCCTACGAGCAGTACTTC. Protein sequence: CASSFDGRVPYEQYF. The whole variable domain, remainder taken from reference TRBV7-2 and TRBJ2-7, is GAGVSQSPSNKVTEKGKDVELRCDPISGHTALYWYRQSLGQGLEFLIYFQGNSAPDKSGLPSDRFSAERTGGSVSTLTIQRTQQEDSAVYLCASSFDGRVPYEQYFGPGTRLTVT.

The CDR3 coding sequence is TGTGCCTGGAGTGTACGGGGGCAACCCACAGATACGCAGTATTTT. Amino acid sequence: CAWSVRGQPTDTQYF. The chain carries TRBV30 and TRBJ2-3, with D possibly being TRBD1 or TRBD2 (6 bases each). Germline V gene sequence: CDR1 GTSNPN, CDR2 SVGIG (reference sequence). This CDR3 has 15 residues. V was pared by 0 bases and J by 2 bases, with 12 bases between.

The gene calls are TRBV15 and TRBJ2-6; D remains ambiguous. The ends were cut back, 1 base at V and 0 bases at J, with 4 bases in the middle. The CDR3 covers 15 residues. Germline V gives CDR1 LNHNV, CDR2 YYDKDF (reference sequence). DNA for the CDR3: TGTGCCACCAGCAGAGTAGTCTCTGGGGCCAACGTCCTGACTTTC. This encodes CATSRVVSGANVLTF.

In DNA form, the CDR3 reads TGTGCCTGGAGTAGGGACAGGGGATACTCTGGGGCCAACGTCCTGACTTTC. Protein sequence: CAWSRDRGYSGANVLTF. The genes are TRBV30 and TRBJ2-6, with TRBD1 matching over 10 bases. After removal of 2 bases from V and 0 bases from J, the junction contained 4 bases not matched to a gene. CDR1 and CDR2 (germline): GTSNPN, SVGIG (reference sequence). The CDR3 sequence is 17 residues long.